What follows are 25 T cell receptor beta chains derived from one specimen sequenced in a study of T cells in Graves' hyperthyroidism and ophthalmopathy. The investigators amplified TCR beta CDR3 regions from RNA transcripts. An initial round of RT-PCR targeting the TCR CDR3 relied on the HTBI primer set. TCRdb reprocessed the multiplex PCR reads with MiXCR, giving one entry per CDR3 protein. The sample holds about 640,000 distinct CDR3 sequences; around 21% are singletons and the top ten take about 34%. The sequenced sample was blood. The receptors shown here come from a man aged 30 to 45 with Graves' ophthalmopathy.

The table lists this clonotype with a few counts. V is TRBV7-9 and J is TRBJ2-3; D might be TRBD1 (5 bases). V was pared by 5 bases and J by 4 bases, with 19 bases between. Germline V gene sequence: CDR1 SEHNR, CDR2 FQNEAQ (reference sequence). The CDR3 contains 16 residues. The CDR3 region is CASSTHNPGFSDTQYF. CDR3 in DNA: TGTGCCAGCAGCACGCACAACCCAGGGTTTTCAGATACGCAGTATTTT.

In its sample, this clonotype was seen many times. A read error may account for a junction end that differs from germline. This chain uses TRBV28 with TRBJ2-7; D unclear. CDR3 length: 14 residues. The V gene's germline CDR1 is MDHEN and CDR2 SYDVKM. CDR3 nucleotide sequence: TGCGCCAGCAGCTTAGGGTCGACCCCCTACGAGCAGTACTTC. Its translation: CASSLGSTPYEQYF.

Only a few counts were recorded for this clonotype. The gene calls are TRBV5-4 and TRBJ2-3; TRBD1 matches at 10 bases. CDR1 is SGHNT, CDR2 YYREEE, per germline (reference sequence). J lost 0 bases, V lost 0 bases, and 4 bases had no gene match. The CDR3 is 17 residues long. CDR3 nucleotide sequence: TGTGCCAGCAGCTTGGCCCCGGGACAGGGGAGCACAGATACGCAGTATTTT. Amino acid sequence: CASSLAPGQGSTDTQYF.

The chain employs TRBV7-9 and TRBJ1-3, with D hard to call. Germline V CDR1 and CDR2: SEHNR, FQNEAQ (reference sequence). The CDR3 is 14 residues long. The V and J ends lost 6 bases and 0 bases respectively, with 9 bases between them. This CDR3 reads CASRPPGSGNTIYF. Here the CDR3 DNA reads TGTGCCAGCAGACCCCCGGGCTCTGGAAACACCATATATTTT.

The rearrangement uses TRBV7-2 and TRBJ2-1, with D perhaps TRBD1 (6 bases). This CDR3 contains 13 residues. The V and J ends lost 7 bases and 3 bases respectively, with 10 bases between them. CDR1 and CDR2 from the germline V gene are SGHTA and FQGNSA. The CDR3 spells CASNPQGYNEQFF. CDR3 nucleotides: TGTGCCAGCAACCCACAGGGCTACAATGAGCAGTTCTTC.

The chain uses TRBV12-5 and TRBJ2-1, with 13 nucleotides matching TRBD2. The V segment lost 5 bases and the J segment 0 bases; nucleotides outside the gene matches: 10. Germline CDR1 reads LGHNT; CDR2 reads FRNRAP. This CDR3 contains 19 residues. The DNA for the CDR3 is TGTGCTAGTGGTCCAAAACCCCGGACTAGCGGGAGCTCCTACAATGAGCAGTTCTTC. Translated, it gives CASGPKPRTSGSSYNEQFF.

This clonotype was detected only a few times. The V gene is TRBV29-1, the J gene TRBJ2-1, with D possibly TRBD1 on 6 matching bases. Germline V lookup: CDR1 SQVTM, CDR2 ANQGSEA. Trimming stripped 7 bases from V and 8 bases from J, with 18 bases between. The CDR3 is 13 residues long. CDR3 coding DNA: TGCAGCGCCACTCTACAGGGTTTCTATGAGCAGTTCTTC. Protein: CSATLQGFYEQFF.

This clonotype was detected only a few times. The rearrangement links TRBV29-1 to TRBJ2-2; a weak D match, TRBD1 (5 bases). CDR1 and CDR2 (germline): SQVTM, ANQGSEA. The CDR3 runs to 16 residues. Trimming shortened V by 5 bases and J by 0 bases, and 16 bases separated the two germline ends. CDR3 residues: CSVLSPTGTNTGELFF. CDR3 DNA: TGCAGCGTTTTATCCCCCACAGGAACGAACACCGGGGAGCTGTTTTTT.

The CDR3 nucleotides read TGTGCCAGCAGCTCAAATGCTGGGACTAGCGGGATCGATGAGCAGTTCTTC. Residues: CASSSNAGTSGIDEQFF. The chain carries TRBV7-6 and TRBJ2-1, with 13 bases that match TRBD2. The junction had 11 bases not matched to a gene; V was cut back by 4 bases and J by 8 bases. This CDR3 has 17 residues. The germline CDR1 and CDR2 sequences are SGHVS and FNYEAQ.

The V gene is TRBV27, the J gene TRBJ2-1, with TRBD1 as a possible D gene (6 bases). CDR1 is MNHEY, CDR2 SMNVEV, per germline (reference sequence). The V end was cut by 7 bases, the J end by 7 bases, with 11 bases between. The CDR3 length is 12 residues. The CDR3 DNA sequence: TGTGCCAGCAAACAGGGCAGGAATGAGCAGTTCTTC. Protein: CASKQGRNEQFF.

The CDR3 reads CASSMTGTVKGETQYF. The CDR3 nucleotides read TGTGCCAGCAGTATGACCGGGACAGTCAAGGGAGAGACCCAGTACTTC. The chain employs TRBV6-1 and TRBJ2-5; 7 bases line up with TRBD1. The germline gives CDR1 MNHNS, CDR2 SASEGT. The CDR3 is 16 amino acids. Trimming cost V 5 bases and J 4 bases; bases outside gene matches: 13.

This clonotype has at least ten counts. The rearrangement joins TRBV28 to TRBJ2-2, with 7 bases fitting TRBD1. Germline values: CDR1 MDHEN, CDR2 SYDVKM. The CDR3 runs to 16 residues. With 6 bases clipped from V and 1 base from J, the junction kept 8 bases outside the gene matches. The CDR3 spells CASRSRAGGNTGELFF. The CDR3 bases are TGTGCCAGCAGGTCCCGGGCAGGGGGGAACACCGGGGAGCTGTTTTTT.

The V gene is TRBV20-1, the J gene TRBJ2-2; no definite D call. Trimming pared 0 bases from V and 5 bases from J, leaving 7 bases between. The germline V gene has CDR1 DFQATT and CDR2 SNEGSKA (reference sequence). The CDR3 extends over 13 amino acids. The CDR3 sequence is CSARDTGTGELFF. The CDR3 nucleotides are TGCAGTGCTAGAGATACCGGGACCGGGGAGCTGTTTTTT.

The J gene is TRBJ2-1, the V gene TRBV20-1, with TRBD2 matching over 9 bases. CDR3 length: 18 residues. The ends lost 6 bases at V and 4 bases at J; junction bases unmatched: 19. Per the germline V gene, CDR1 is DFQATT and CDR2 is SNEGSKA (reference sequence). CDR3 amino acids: CSAMPSRGRGRKYNEQFF. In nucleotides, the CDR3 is TGCAGTGCCATGCCTTCCCGCGGGAGGGGACGCAAGTACAATGAGCAGTTCTTC.

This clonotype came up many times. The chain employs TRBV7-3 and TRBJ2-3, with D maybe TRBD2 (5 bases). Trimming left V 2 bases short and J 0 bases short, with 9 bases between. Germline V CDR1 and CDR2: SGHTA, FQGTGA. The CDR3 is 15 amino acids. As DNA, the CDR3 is TGTGCCAGCAGCTTATTAGCGAGGAGCACAGATACGCAGTATTTT. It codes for CASSLLARSTDTQYF. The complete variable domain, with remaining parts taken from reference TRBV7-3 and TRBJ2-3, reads GAGVSQTPSNKVTEKGKYVELRCDPISGHTALYWYRQSLGQGPEFLIYFQGTGAADDSGLPNDRFFAVRPEGSVSTLKIQRTERGDSAVYLCASSLLARSTDTQYFGPGTRLTVL.

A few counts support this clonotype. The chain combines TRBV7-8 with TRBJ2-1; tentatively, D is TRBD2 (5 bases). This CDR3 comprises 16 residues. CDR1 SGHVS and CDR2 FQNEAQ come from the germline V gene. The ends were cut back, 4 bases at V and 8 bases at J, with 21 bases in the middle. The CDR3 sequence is CASSSRRIARGDEQFF. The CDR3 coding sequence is TGTGCCAGCAGCTCTAGGAGGATAGCCCGAGGAGATGAGCAGTTCTTC.

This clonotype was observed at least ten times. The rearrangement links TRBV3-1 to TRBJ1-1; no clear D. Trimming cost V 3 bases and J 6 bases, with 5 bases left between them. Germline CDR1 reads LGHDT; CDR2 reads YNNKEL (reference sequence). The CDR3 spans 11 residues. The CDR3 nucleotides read TGTGCCAGCAGCCAGGCAGCTGAAGCTTTCTTT. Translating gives CASSQAAEAFF.

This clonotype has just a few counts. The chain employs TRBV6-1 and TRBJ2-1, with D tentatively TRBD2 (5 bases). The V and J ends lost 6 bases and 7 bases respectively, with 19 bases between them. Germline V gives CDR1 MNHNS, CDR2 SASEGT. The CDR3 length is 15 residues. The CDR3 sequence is CASSPFPSGENEQFF. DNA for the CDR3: TGTGCCAGCAGCCCTTTTCCCAGCGGAGAGAATGAGCAGTTCTTC.

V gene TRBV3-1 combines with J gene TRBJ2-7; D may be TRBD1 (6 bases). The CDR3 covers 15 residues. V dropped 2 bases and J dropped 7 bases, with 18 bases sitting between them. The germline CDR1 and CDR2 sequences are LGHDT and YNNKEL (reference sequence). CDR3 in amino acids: CASSQPGTRTIEQYF. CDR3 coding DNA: TGTGCCAGCAGCCAACCCGGGACACGCACTATTGAGCAGTACTTC.

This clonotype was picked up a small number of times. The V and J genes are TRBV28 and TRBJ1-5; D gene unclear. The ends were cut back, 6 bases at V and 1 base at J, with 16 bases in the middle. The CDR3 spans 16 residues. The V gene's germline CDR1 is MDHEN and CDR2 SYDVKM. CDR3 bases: TGTGCCAGCAGCTCCCATATGGGCGGAAGCAATCAGCCCCAGCATTTT. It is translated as CASSSHMGGSNQPQHF.

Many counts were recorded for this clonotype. The CDR3 loop is CASSDPSEGHNSPLHF. DNA for the CDR3: TGTGCCAGCAGCGACCCCAGCGAGGGACATAATTCACCCCTCCACTTT. V and J are TRBV7-9 and TRBJ1-6; TRBD1 might be the D (5 bases). V was shortened by 5 bases and J by 5 bases, with 16 bases between the two germline ends. The CDR3 is made up of 16 amino acids. The germline V gene encodes CDR1 SEHNR and CDR2 FQNEAQ (reference sequence).

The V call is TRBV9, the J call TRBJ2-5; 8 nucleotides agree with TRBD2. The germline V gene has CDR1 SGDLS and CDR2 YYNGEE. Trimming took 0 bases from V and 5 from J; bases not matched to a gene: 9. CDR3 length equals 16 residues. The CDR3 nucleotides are TGTGCCAGCAGCGTAGGAACTAGCGGCACGGTGGAGACCCAGTACTTC. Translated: CASSVGTSGTVETQYF.

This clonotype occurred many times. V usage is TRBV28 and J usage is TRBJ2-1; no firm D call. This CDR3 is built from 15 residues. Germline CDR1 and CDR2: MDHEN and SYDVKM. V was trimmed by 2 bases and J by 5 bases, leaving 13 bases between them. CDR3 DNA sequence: TGTGCCAGCAGTTTAGCCTCCGAAAAACACAATGAGCAGTTCTTC. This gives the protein CASSLASEKHNEQFF.

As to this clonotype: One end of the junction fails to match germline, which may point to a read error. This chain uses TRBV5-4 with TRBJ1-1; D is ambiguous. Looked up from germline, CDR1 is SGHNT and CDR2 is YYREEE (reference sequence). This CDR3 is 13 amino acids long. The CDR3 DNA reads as TGTGCCAGCGGTGTCGATACGAACGCTGAAGCTTTCTTT. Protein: CASGVDTNAEAFF.

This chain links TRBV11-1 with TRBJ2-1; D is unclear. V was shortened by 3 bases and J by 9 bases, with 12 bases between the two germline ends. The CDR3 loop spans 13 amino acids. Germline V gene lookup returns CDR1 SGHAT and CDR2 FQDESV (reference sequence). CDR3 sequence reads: CASSLAWSSEQFF. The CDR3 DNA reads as TGTGCCAGCAGCTTGGCCTGGTCTAGTGAGCAGTTCTTC. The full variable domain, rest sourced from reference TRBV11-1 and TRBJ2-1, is EAEVAQSPRYKITEKSQAVAFWCDPISGHATLYWYRQILGQGPELLVQFQDESVVDDSQLPKDRFSAERLKGVDSTLKIQPAELGDSAMYLCASSLAWSSEQFFGPGTRLTVL.